This is a list of T cell receptor beta chains from one sample in a study of T-cell reconstitution after alpha-beta-depleted transplantation in children. TCRdb reanalysed the PCR reads using MiXCR and keeps one entry per CDR3 protein. The data show about 290,000 distinct CDR3 sequences, over 7.5% seen once. The source was peripheral blood, collected 360 days after TCRalphabeta/CD19-depleted stem cell transplant. The receptors were sampled from a female patient under 10 years old who had a stem cell transplant for Fanconi anemia, so the T cells may come from the graft donor. Each CDR3 is given without its conserved first and last residue. The D gene is left open where the match is weak.

D gene: TRBD2
V gene: TRBV9
CDR3 protein: ASSQSWAGGIQETQY

D gene: TRBD1
V gene: TRBV12-3/TRBV12-4
CDR3 protein: ASRLTGGSPGQPQH

D gene: .
V gene: TRBV3-1
CDR3 protein: ASSAGHSGIYEQY

D gene: TRBD1
V gene: TRBV2
CDR3 protein: ASGKDRGRGYEQY

D gene: .
V gene: TRBV12-3/TRBV12-4
CDR3 protein: ASSSSSTEEKLF

D gene: .
V gene: TRBV5-1
CDR3 protein: ASSLIQGYGYT

D gene: .
V gene: TRBV10-3
CDR3 protein: AISEHGGLTQETQY

D gene: .
V gene: TRBV2
CDR3 protein: ASSEGVRGQAF

D gene: .
V gene: TRBV12-3/TRBV12-4
CDR3 protein: ASSLRDPLYNEQF

D gene: .
V gene: TRBV7-2
CDR3 protein: ASSLVRASIRTTQY

D gene: .
V gene: TRBV12-3/TRBV12-4
CDR3 protein: ASSLGAQGRAF

D gene: TRBD1
V gene: TRBV7-9
CDR3 protein: ASSRGQGTYGYT

D gene: .
V gene: TRBV7-9
CDR3 protein: ASSLGSLREETQY

D gene: .
V gene: TRBV7-9
CDR3 protein: ASSLPHGEETQY

D gene: TRBD2
V gene: TRBV5-1
CDR3 protein: ASSGSGTAYNEQF

D gene: .
V gene: TRBV4-2
CDR3 protein: ASSQGLSGELF

D gene: TRBD1
V gene: TRBV6-4
CDR3 protein: ASSEWDRGHNEQF

D gene: .
V gene: TRBV13
CDR3 protein: ASSFAGGTAGAKNIQY

D gene: .
V gene: TRBV2
CDR3 protein: ATGVYNEQF

D gene: .
V gene: TRBV28
CDR3 protein: ASSHQGSGELF

D gene: .
V gene: TRBV11-1
CDR3 protein: ASSYSTDMGHEQF

D gene: .
V gene: TRBV29-1
CDR3 protein: SVDRVEGETQY

D gene: TRBD2
V gene: TRBV7-9
CDR3 protein: ASSYPGLAGDTQY

D gene: .
V gene: TRBV9
CDR3 protein: ASSGAGGVSGANVLT

D gene: .
V gene: TRBV29-1
CDR3 protein: SVEGRDKNIQY

D gene: .
V gene: TRBV10-3
CDR3 protein: AISGSYRDLNYGYT

D gene: .
V gene: TRBV5-1
CDR3 protein: ASSLGRNTDTQY

D gene: .
V gene: TRBV29-1
CDR3 protein: SVPGRVGAF

D gene: TRBD2
V gene: TRBV6-1
CDR3 protein: ASSEGVAGVWETQY

D gene: .
V gene: TRBV20-1
CDR3 protein: STRVPGAPYEQY

D gene: TRBD2
V gene: TRBV7-9
CDR3 protein: ASSNSGTSGVRGQF

D gene: TRBD2
V gene: TRBV6-2/TRBV6-3
CDR3 protein: ASRGGAYEQY

D gene: TRBD2
V gene: TRBV20-1
CDR3 protein: SAEQGTSGGVLDETQY

D gene: TRBD1
V gene: TRBV28
CDR3 protein: ASSQGQTIRTEAF

D gene: .
V gene: TRBV2
CDR3 protein: ASTGAFLNEQF

D gene: .
V gene: TRBV19
CDR3 protein: ASTEIPRLRGGYT

D gene: .
V gene: TRBV6-1
CDR3 protein: ASSRWGAPTDTQY

D gene: TRBD2
V gene: TRBV9
CDR3 protein: ASSPNLAGNQETQY

D gene: .
V gene: TRBV7-9
CDR3 protein: ASGQYYGYT

D gene: .
V gene: TRBV20-1
CDR3 protein: SATPPTDGTQY

D gene: .
V gene: TRBV11-2
CDR3 protein: ASSHNSGNYEQY